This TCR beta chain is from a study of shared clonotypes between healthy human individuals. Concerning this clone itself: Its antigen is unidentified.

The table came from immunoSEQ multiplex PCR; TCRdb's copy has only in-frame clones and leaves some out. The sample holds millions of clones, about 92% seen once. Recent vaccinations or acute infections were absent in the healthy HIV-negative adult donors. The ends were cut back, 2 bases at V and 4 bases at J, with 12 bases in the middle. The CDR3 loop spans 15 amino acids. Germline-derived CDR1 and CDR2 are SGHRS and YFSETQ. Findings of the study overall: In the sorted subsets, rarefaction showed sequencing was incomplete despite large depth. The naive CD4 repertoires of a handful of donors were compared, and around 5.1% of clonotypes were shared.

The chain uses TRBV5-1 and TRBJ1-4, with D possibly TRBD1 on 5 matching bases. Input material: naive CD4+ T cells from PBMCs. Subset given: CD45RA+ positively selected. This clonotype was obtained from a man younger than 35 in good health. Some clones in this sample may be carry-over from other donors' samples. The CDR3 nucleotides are TGCGCCAGCAGCTTCCTGGGGACTCATAATGAAAAACTGTTTTTT. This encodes CASSFLGTHNEKLFF.